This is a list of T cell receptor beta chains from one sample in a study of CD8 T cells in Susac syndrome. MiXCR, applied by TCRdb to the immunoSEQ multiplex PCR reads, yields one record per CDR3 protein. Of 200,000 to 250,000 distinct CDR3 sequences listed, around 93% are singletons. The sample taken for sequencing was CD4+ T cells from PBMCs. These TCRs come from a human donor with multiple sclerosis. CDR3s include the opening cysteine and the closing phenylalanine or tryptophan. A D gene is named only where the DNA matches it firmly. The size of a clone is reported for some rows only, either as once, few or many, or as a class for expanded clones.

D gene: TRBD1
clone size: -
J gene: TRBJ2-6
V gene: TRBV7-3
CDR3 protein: CASSFRGQTELPSGANVLTF
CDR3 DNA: TGTGCCAGCAGCTTTAGGGGACAGACGGAATTACCCTCTGGGGCCAACGTCCTGACTTTC

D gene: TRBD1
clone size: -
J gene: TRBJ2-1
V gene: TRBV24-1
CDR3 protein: CATSDSGTGVNEQFF
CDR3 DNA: TGTGCCACCAGTGATTCCGGGACAGGGGTCAATGAGCAGTTCTTC

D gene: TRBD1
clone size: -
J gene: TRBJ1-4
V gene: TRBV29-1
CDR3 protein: CSAATGGGEKLFF
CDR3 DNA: TGCAGTGCAGCGACAGGGGGAGGTGAAAAACTGTTTTTT

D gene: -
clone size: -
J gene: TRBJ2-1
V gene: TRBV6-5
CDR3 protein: CASQGLYNEQFF
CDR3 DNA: TGTGCCAGCCAGGGACTCTACAATGAGCAGTTCTTC

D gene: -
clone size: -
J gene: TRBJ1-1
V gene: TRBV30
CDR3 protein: CAWSPPIQGNTEAFF
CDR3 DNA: TGTGCCTGGAGTCCGCCCATCCAGGGCAACACTGAAGCTTTCTTT

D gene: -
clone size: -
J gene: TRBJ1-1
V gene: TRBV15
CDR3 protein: CATSRDLHTEAFF
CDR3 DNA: TGTGCCACCAGCAGAGATCTGCACACTGAAGCTTTCTTT

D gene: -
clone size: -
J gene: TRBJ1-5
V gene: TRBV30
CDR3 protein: CAWSLGTDQPQHF
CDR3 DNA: TGTGCCTGGAGCCTGGGGACCGATCAGCCCCAGCATTTT

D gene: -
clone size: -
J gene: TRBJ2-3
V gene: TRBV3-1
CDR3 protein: CASSHLLTGRADTQYF
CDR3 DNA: TGTGCCAGCAGCCATTTGTTAACAGGGCGGGCGGATACGCAGTATTTT

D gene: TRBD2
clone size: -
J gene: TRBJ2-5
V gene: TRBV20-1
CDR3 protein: CSAPGLAGDQETQYF
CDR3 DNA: TGCAGTGCTCCAGGACTAGCGGGAGACCAAGAGACCCAGTACTTC

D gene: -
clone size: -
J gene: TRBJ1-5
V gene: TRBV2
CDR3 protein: CASSPIGGHVNQPQHF
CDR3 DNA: TGTGCCAGCAGCCCAATTGGAGGACACGTAAATCAGCCCCAGCATTTT

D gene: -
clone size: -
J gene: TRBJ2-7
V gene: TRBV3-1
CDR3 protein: CASSPLIAGSSYEQYF
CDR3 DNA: TGTGCCAGCAGCCCCTTAATTGCGGGTTCCTCCTACGAGCAGTACTTC

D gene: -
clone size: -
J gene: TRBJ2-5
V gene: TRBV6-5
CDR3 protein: CASSSLLAGETQYF
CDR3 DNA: TGTGCCAGCAGCTCCCTACTAGCCGGTGAGACCCAGTACTTC

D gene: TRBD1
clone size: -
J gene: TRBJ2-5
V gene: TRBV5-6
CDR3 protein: CASSLFQGADQYF
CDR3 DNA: TGTGCCAGCAGCTTGTTCCAGGGGGCGGACCAGTACTTC

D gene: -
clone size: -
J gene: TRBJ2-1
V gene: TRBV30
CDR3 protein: CAWSRDGSYTEQFF
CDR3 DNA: TGTGCCTGGAGCCGGGACGGTTCCTATACGGAGCAGTTCTTC

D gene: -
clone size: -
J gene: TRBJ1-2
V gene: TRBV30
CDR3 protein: CAWTPWGAGYTF
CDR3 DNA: TGTGCCTGGACCCCTTGGGGAGCTGGCTACACCTTC

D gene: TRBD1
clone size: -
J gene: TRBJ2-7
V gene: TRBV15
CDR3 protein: CATSSEQNRGYEQYF
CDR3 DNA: TGTGCCACCAGCAGCGAGCAGAACAGGGGCTACGAGCAGTACTTC

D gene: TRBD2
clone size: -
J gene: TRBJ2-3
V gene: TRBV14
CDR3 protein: CASSQVPPAGGADTQYF
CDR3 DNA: TGTGCCAGCAGCCAAGTACCACCAGCGGGGGGGGCAGATACGCAGTATTTT

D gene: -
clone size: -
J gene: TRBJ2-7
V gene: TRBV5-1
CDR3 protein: CASRNRTYEQYF
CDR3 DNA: TGCGCCAGCAGAAACAGAACCTACGAGCAGTACTTC

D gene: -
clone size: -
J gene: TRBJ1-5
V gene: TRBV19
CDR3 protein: CASIGRSNQPQHF
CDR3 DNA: TGTGCCAGTATAGGACGGAGTAATCAGCCCCAGCATTTT

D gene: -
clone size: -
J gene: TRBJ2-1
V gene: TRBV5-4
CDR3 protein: CASTREGYNEQFF
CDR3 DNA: TGTGCCAGCACGCGGGAAGGCTACAATGAGCAGTTCTTC

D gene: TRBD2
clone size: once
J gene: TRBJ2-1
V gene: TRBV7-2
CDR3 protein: CASSTNAGLARNEQFF
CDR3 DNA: TGTGCCAGCAGCACGAACGCGGGACTAGCGCGGAATGAGCAGTTCTTC

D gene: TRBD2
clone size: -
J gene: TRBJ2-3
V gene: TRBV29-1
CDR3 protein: CSARGAGGPLGDTQYF
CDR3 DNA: TGCAGCGCCAGAGGGGCGGGGGGACCTCTGGGGGATACGCAGTATTTT

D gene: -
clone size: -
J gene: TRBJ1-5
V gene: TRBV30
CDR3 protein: CAWTRGTNNNQPQHF
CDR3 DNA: TGTGCCTGGACCCGAGGGACAAATAATAATCAGCCCCAGCATTTT

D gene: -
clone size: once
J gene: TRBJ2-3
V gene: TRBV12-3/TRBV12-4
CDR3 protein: CASSPGPGPDTQYF
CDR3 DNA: TGTGCCAGCAGTCCGGGCCCTGGCCCAGATACGCAGTATTTT

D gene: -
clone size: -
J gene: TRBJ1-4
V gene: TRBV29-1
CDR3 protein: CSVEASRGTTNEKLFF
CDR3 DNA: TGCAGCGTTGAAGCGAGCAGGGGTACGACTAATGAAAAACTGTTTTTT

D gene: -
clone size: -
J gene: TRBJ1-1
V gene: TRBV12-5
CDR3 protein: CASGSSLATEAFF
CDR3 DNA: TGTGCTAGTGGTTCGTCCCTGGCCACTGAAGCTTTCTTT

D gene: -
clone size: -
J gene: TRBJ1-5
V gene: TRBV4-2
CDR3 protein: CASSFGGGEDQPQHF
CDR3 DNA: TGTGCCAGCAGCTTCGGCGGGGGGGAGGACCAGCCCCAGCATTTT

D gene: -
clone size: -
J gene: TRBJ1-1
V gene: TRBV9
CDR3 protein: CASSVLGWNTEAFF
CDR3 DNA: TGTGCCAGCAGCGTGCTGGGTTGGAACACTGAAGCTTTCTTT

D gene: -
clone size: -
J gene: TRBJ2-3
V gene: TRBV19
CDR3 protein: CASSISSASLDTQYF
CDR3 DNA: TGTGCCAGTAGTATCTCGTCGGCGTCGTTAGACACGCAGTATTTT

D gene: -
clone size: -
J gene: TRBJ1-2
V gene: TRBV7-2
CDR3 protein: CASSLRRAYGYTF
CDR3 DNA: TGTGCCAGCAGCTTAAGGAGAGCCTATGGCTACACCTTC

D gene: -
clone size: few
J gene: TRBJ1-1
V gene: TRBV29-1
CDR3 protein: CSVEEGYSEAFF
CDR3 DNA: TGCAGCGTTGAAGAGGGGTACAGCGAAGCTTTCTTT

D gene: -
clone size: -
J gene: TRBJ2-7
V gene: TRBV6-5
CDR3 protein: CATKRAPYEQYF
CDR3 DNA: TGTGCCACCAAGCGGGCCCCGTACGAGCAGTACTTC

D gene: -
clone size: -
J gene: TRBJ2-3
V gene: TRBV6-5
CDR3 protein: CASSYVAVGADTQYF
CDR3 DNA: TGTGCCAGCAGTTACGTGGCCGTTGGGGCAGATACGCAGTATTTT

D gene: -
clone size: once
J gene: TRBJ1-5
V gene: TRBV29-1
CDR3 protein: CSGHPGGGYNQPQHF
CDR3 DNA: TGCAGCGGCCACCCAGGAGGGGGGTACAATCAGCCCCAGCATTTT

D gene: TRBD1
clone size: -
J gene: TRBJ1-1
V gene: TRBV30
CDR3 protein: CAWDEGAMNTEAFF
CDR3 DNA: TGTGCCTGGGACGAGGGGGCTATGAACACTGAAGCTTTCTTT

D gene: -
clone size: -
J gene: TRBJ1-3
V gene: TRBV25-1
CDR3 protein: CASSRAGAEGNTIYF
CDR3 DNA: TGTGCCAGCTCCCGGGCGGGAGCTGAGGGAAACACCATATATTTT